The rows below give T cell receptor beta chains drawn from one sample of a study of shared clonotypes between healthy human individuals. Assay used: immunoSEQ multiplex PCR; TCRdb lists only in-frame clones, some missing. The table records hundreds of thousands of clones, approximately 73% of them present only once. The sequenced sample consisted of memory CD4+ T cells sorted from blood. The receptors here all came from a woman in her 30s in good health. CDR3s leave out the opening cysteine and the closing phenylalanine or tryptophan.

TRBV11-2	ASSFSSVGEQY
TRBV28	ASSPAVATNEKLF
TRBV29-1	SVGVWASGGRETQY
TRBV28	ASTPESGRPHTGELF
TRBV28	ASKQTGANSYEQY
TRBV30	AWSPRTGNNQPQH
TRBV7-2	ASSSTDSGEKLF
TRBV27	ASSPSEGRHTEAF
TRBV4-1	ASSQEGRGIAGELF
TRBV6-5	ASSYWGRRGETQY
TRBV7-9	ASSFGPEQF
TRBV11-2	ASRFTGTSGVYEQY
TRBV5-4	ASSLRGGDSDTQY
TRBV2	ASLGGTSGFSEQY
TRBV6-5	ASSYEGGSEQF
TRBV19	ASSISRTSTDTQY
TRBV18	ASSPSEGQPQH
TRBV25-1	ATARDFAYEQY
TRBV10-1	ASSDSSGSYNEQF
TRBV19	ASRDIAGANVLT
TRBV7-2	ASSWRGNHASYEQY
TRBV29-1	SVGSVRDRPYSNQPQH
TRBV28	ASRTSVHEQF
TRBV11-2	ASTPGTSGMNEQF
TRBV7-9	ASSLAYNEKLF
TRBV9	ASSVRLGVTGNTIY
TRBV11-2	ASSLMLEGNTIY
TRBV27	ASMSPTSGTTQY
TRBV7-9	ASSLMGRPEQY
TRBV28	ASSFERRLGYT
TRBV18	ASSILYNEQF
TRBV21-1	ASSPGDYYGYT
TRBV7-6	ASSSRTGANEKLF
TRBV4-1	ASWRVGGTDTQY
TRBV28	ASSLGSYEQY
TRBV7-2	ASSLTLTGNTEAF
TRBV7-6	ASSLADRDTEAF
TRBV6-1	ASSEVQSSGYT
TRBV15	ATSSSSGETQY
TRBV11-2	ASSLGGNSYEQY
TRBV19	ASSIGTGNQPQH
TRBV7-8	ASSFLAKGVGELF
TRBV2	ASSTRDFISYEQY
TRBV7-9	ASSQAAGNEQF
TRBV11-2	ASSAPGQGAIGGELF
TRBV6-1	ASSDYWGTVNEKLF
TRBV28	ASSLLIRSGFPYEQY
TRBV4-2	ASSQDPPRRDSYNEQF
TRBV28	ASSMGGQQETQY
TRBV5-1	ASSLQTDGNTIY
TRBV2	AAWGGAGIAKNIQY
TRBV29-1	SVEPTVGTQY
TRBV5-1	ASTPGQENNSPLH
TRBV18	ASSPFRDRGFDEQY